This TCR beta chain derives from a study of radiotherapy plus CTLA-4 blockade in lung cancer. Study information: There were objective responses in roughly a sixth of patients, and over 30% had disease control.

The protocol was immunoSEQ multiplex PCR, while the TCRdb copy is restricted to in-frame clones and leaves out a portion. The sample includes roughly 77,000 clones, under 75% seen only once; the top ten take more than 9%. The table lists this clone with a few counts. Its antigen is unknown. Study-wide results and caveats: Reports identified early blood T cell clone dynamics, with interferon-beta, as the best response predictor.

Germline CDR1 and CDR2: SQVTM and ANQGSEA. J was trimmed by 4 bases and V by 4 bases; bases with no gene match: 7. This CDR3 contains 15 residues. This chain links TRBV29-1 with TRBJ2-5; 12 nucleotides line up with TRBD2. The source of this sequence is a human donor with non-small cell lung cancer whose response to radiotherapy plus ipilimumab could not be evaluated. This specimen was peripheral blood, taken from a patient treated with radiotherapy plus ipilimumab. The CDR3 is CSVVPGLAGPETQYF. CDR3 in DNA: TGCAGCGTTGTCCCTGGACTAGCGGGACCAGAGACCCAGTACTTC.